A single sample is the source of the 4 T cell receptor beta chains below, sequenced in a study of identical twins. TCRdb ran MiXCR on the 5' RACE reads and lists one entry per CDR3 protein. The sample holds hundreds of thousands of distinct CDR3 sequences, less than 7% seen once. Sequencing was done on a sample of naive T cells sorted from blood. The receptors shown here come from a man between 18 and 29 years old in good health.

This clonotype was seen ten or more times. The chain has TRBV6-2 or TRBV6-3 and TRBJ2-1, with TRBD1 matching 7 bases. CDR3 length equals 12 residues. V dropped 6 bases and J dropped 12; count of bases not matched to a gene: 8. Germline CDR1 MNHEY, CDR2 SVGEGT. The CDR3 protein is CASRGPPGGQFF. In DNA form, the CDR3 reads TGTGCCAGCAGAGGACCCCCAGGGGGGCAGTTCTTC.

This chain connects TRBV27 to TRBJ2-3, with TRBD2 as a possible D gene (6 bases). The V end lost 4 bases, the J end lost 5 bases, and 16 bases lay between the germline ends. The CDR3 runs 15 residues. From germline, CDR1 is MNHEY and CDR2 SMNVEV (reference sequence). The CDR3 nucleotides are TGTGCCAGCAGTTCTCGACTAGTAAGGGGAGATACGCAGTATTTT. This gives the protein CASSSRLVRGDTQYF.

Ten or more counts support this clonotype. The V and J genes are TRBV12-3 or TRBV12-4 and TRBJ2-1; tentative D call: TRBD2 (6 bases). This CDR3 contains 11 residues. The V end was cut by 7 bases, the J end by 9 bases, with 10 bases between. DNA for the CDR3: TGTGCCAGCATCGTTAGCGGTGAGCAGTTCTTC. Amino acids: CASIVSGEQFF.

A few counts support this clonotype. J is TRBJ2-2 and V is TRBV7-6; D is possibly TRBD2 (6 bases). Germline loops: CDR1 SGHVS, CDR2 FNYEAQ. V was trimmed by 0 bases and J by 1 base, leaving 9 bases between them. The CDR3 spans 16 residues. The CDR3 loop is CASSLAGGLNTGELFF. The CDR3 nucleotides are TGTGCCAGCAGCTTAGCGGGAGGCCTGAACACCGGGGAGCTGTTTTTT. The complete variable domain, with remaining parts taken from reference TRBV7-6 and TRBJ2-2, reads GAGVSQSPRYKVTKRGQDVALRCDPISGHVSLYWYRQALGQGPEFLTYFNYEAQQDKSGLPNDRFSAERPEGSISTLTIQRTEQRDSAMYRCASSLAGGLNTGELFFGEGSRLTVL.